These T cell receptor beta chains were read from a single sample in a study of blood T cell repertoires in COVID-19. Profiling relied on immunoSEQ multiplex PCR, and the TCRdb table lists in-frame clones only, not all of them. The table lists about 95,000 clones, under 85% of them singletons. The sequenced sample was peripheral blood. The origin of the receptors is a human donor in a cohort sampled during active COVID-19. CDR3s include the opening cysteine and the closing phenylalanine or tryptophan. A clone size is listed for some rows: how often the clone was seen (once, few, many), or a class if it is expanded.

-	TRBJ1-1	TRBV19	CASSPSTGTPDKAFF
-	TRBJ1-1	TRBV18	CASSPGQIDEAFF
-	TRBJ2-5	TRBV5-1	CASHQGQGETQYF
-	TRBJ1-1	TRBV18	CASSRQSQGGMNTEAFF
-	TRBJ2-3	TRBV28	CASSLRGGTDTQYF
once	TRBJ1-3	TRBV18	CASSPFRDIGNTIYF
few	TRBJ2-3	TRBV19	CASSTRTSGDTDTQYF
-	TRBJ1-4	TRBV19	CATTEDEKLFF
-	TRBJ2-2	TRBV7-2	CASSSGGAGELFF
-	TRBJ1-2	TRBV18	CASSPGQSLDGYTF
-	TRBJ2-1	TRBV5-1	CASSLFVTNEQFF
-	TRBJ1-4	TRBV19	CASSLPNEKLFF
-	TRBJ2-7	TRBV2	CAGLKREGPTYEQYF
-	TRBJ1-5	TRBV7-8	CASSPTWTGANQPQHF
-	TRBJ2-7	TRBV20-1	CSAGVGQGSGEQYF
-	TRBJ1-5	TRBV6-5	CASSPGRSGNQPQHF
once	TRBJ2-1	TRBV3-1/TRBV3-2	CASSLRGRPLGNEQFF
-	TRBJ1-1	TRBV9	CASSSTQLTEAFF
once	TRBJ1-2	TRBV10-3	CAISPDSDYGYTF
-	TRBJ1-2	TRBV6-5	CASTQPGQGVYGYTF
-	TRBJ2-2	TRBV19	CASSQYSYTGELFF
-	TRBJ1-1	TRBV15	CATSRPSATEAFF
-	TRBJ2-2	TRBV2	CASSDPGTANTGELFF
-	TRBJ1-1	TRBV11-3	CASSLTTVAEAFF
-	TRBJ2-3	TRBV15	CATSRDKVAGGRVAQYF
-	TRBJ2-1	TRBV28	CASSQTTALGQFF
-	TRBJ1-2	TRBV24-1	CATSDFSLNYGYTF
-	TRBJ2-5	TRBV9	CASSTGLGEETQYF
-	TRBJ1-4	TRBV5-3	CARSGGTDPLMNEKLFF
once	TRBJ1-1	TRBV6-5	CASRPDRRRDTEAFF
-	TRBJ1-4	TRBV19	CASSIDIDRVGEKLFF
-	TRBJ2-7	TRBV3-1/TRBV3-2	CASSPQAGGPYEQYF
-	TRBJ1-2	TRBV2	CASSIQGTSNYGYTF
few	TRBJ2-1	TRBV19	CASSLRTSGGAYNEQFF
-	TRBJ1-5	TRBV11-2	CASSLKGTGVQPQHF